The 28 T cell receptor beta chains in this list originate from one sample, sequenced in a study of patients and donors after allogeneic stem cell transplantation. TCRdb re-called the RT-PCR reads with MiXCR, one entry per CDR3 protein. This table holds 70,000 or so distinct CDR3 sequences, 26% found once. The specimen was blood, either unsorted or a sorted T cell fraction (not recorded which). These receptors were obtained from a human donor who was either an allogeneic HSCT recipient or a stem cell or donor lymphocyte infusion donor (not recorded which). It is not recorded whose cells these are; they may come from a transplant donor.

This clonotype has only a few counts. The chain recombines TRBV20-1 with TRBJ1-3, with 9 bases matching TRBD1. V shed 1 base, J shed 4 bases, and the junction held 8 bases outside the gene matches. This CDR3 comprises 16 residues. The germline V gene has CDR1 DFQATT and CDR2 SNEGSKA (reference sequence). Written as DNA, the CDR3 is TGCAGTGCTAGAGGCCCCGGACAGGGGAACGGAAACACCATATATTTT. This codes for CSARGPGQGNGNTIYF.

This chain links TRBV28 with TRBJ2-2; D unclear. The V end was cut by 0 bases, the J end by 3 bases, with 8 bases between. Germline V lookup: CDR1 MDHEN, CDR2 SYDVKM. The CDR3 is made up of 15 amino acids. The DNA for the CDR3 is TGTGCCAGCAGTTTATGGAACAGTGACACCGGGGAGCTGTTTTTT. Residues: CASSLWNSDTGELFF.

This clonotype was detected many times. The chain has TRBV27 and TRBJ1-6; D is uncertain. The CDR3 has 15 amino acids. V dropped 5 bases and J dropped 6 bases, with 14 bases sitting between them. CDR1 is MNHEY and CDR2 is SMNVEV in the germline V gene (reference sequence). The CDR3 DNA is TGTGCCAGCAGTCGTGATGTTTTCTTTAATTCACCCCTCCACTTT. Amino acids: CASSRDVFFNSPLHF.

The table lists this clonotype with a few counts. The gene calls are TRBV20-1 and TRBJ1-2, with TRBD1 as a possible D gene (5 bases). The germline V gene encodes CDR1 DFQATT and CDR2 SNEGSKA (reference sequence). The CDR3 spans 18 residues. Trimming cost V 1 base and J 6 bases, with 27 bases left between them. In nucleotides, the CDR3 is TGCAGTGCTAGAGTGGTTCGCCTCCCTGGGGGTGGAATGAATGGCTACACCTTC. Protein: CSARVVRLPGGGMNGYTF.

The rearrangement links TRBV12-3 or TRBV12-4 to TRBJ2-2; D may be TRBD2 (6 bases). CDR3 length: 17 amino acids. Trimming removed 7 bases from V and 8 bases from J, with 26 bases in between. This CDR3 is CASTVLVAGTRRGELFF. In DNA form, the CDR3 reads TGTGCCAGCACTGTACTGGTGGCGGGGACTCGCAGGGGGGAGCTGTTTTTT.

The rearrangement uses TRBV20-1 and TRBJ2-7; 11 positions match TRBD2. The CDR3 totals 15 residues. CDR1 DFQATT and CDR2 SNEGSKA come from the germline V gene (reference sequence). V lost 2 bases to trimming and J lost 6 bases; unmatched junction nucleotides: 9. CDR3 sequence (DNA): TGCAGTGCTAGAACCGATAGCGGGAGGGCCAGCGAGCAGTACTTC. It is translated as CSARTDSGRASEQYF.

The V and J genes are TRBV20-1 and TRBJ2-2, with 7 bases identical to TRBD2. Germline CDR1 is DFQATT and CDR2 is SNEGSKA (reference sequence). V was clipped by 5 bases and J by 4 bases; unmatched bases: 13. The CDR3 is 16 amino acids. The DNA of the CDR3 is TGCAGTGCTTTGGACCCCAGGGAGGGGATCACCGGGGAGCTGTTTTTT. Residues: CSALDPREGITGELFF.

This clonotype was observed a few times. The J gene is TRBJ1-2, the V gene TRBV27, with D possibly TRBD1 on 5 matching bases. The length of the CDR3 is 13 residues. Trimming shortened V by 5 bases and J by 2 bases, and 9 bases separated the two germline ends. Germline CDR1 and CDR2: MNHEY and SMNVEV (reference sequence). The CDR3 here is CASSDAGNYGYTF. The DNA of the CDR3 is TGTGCCAGCAGTGACGCAGGGAACTATGGCTACACCTTC.

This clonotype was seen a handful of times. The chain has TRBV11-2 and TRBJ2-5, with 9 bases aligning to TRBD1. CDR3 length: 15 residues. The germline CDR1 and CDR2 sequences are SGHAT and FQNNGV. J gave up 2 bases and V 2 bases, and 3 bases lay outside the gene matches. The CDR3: CASSLWGQGQETQYF. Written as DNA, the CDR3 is TGTGCCAGCAGCTTATGGGGACAGGGACAAGAGACCCAGTACTTC.

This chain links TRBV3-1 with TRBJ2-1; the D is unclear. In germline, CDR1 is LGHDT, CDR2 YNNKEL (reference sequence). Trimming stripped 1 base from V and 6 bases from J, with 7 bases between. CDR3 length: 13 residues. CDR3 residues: CASSQVAVNEQFF. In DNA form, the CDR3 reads TGTGCCAGCAGCCAAGTTGCCGTCAATGAGCAGTTCTTC.

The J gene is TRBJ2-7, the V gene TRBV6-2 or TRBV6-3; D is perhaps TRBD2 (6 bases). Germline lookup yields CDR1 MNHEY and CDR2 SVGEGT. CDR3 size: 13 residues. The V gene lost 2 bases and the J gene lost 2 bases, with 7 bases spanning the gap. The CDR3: CASSYERAYEQYF. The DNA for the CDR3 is TGTGCCAGCAGTTACGAGCGGGCCTACGAGCAGTACTTC.

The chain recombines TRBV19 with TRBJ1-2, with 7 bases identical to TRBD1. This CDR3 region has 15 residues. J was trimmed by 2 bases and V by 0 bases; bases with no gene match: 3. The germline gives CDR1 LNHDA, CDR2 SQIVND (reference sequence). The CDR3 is CASSIDGRGNYGYTF. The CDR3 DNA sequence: TGTGCCAGTAGTATAGACGGCAGGGGGAACTATGGCTACACCTTC. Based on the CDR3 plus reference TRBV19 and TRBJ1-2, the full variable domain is DGGITQSPKYLFRKEGQNVTLSCEQNLNHDAMYWYRQDPGQGLRLIYYSQIVNDFQKGDIAEGYSVSREKKESFPLTVTSAQKNPTAFYLCASSIDGRGNYGYTFGSGTRLTVV.

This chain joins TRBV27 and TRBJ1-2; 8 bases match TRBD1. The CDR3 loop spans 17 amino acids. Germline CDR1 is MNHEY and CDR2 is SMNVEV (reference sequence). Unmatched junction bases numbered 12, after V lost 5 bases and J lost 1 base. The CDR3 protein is CASSPRTGRTDNYGYTF. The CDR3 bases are TGTGCCAGCAGTCCTCGGACAGGGCGTACGGATAACTATGGCTACACCTTC.

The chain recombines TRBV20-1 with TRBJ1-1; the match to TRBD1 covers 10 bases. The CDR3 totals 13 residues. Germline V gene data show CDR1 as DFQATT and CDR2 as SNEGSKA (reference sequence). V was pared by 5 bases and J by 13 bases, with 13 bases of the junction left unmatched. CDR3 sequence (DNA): TGCAGTGCTGGGACAGGGGCTAGGCCGGGGGGTTTCTTT. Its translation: CSAGTGARPGGFF.

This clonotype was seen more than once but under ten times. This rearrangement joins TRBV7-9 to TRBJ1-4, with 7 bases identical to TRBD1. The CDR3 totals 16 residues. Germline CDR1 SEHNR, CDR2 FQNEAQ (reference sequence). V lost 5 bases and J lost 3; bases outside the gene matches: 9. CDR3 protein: CASSPSWTGPNEKLFF. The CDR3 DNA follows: TGTGCCAGCAGCCCAAGCTGGACAGGACCTAATGAAAAACTGTTTTTT.

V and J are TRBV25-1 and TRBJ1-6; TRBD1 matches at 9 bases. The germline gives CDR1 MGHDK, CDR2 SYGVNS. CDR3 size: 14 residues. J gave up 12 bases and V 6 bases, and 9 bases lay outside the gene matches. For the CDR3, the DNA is TGTGCCAGCAGCCGGGACAGGGAAATTCAACCCCTCCACTTT. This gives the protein CASSRDREIQPLHF.

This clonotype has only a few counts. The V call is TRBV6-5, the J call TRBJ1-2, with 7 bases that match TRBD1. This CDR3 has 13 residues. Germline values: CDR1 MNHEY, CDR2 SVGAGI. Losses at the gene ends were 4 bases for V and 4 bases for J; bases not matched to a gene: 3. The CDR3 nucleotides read TGTGCCAGCAGTTTAGGGGGCATCTATGGCTACACCTTC. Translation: CASSLGGIYGYTF.

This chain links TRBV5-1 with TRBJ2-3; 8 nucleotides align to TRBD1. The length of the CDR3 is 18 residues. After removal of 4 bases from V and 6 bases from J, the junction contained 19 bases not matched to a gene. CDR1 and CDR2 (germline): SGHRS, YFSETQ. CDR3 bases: TGCGCCAGCAGCCTCCGGACAGGGAAGGGGGTTGGTGTGGATACGCAGTATTTT. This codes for CASSLRTGKGVGVDTQYF.

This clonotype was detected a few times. For the CDR3, the DNA is TGTGCCAGCAGCTTATCCAGACTAGCGGGAGAATCCCAGCAGTTCTTC. Its translation: CASSLSRLAGESQQFF. The V and J genes are TRBV7-8 and TRBJ2-1; 12 bases are a match to TRBD2. The CDR3 runs 16 residues. Germline V gene data show CDR1 as SGHVS and CDR2 as FQNEAQ. After removal of 2 bases from V and 11 bases from J, the junction contained 10 bases not matched to a gene.

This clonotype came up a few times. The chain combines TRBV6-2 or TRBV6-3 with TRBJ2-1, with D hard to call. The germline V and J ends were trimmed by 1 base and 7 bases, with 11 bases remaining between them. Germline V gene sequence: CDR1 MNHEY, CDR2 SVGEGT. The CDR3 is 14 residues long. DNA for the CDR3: TGTGCCAGCAGTTACTTCCTAGGTATGAATGAGCAGTTCTTC. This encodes CASSYFLGMNEQFF.

Written as DNA, the CDR3 is TGCGCCAGCAGCCAAGGGAGGCAAGGGGACGGTAGCAATCAGCCCCAGCATTTT. This codes for CASSQGRQGDGSNQPQHF. The chain couples TRBV4-1 to TRBJ1-5, with a weak D call TRBD1 (5 bases). The CDR3 is made up of 18 amino acids. In germline, CDR1 is MGHRA, CDR2 YSYEKL. The ends were cut back, 1 base at V and 0 bases at J, with 16 bases in the middle.

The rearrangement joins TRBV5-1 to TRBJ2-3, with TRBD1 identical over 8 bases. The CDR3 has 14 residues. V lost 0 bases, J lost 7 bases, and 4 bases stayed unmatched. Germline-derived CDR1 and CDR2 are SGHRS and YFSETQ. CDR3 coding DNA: TGCGCCAGCAGCTTGGGCCAGGGGGCATATACGCAGTATTTT. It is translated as CASSLGQGAYTQYF.

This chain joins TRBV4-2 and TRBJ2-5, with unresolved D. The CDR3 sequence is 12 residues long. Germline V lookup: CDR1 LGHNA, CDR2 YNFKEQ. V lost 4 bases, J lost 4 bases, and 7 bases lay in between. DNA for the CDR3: TGTGCCAGCAGCCCTTCATCAGAGACCCAGTACTTC. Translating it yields CASSPSSETQYF.

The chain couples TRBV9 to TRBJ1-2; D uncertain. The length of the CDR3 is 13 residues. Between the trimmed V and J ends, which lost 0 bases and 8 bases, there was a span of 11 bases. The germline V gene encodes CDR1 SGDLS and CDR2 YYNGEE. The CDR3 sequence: CASSVENERGYTF. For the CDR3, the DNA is TGTGCCAGCAGCGTAGAGAACGAACGGGGCTACACCTTC.

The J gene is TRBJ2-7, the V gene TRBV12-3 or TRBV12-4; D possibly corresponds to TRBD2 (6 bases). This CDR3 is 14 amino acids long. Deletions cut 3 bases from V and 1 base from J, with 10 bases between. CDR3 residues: CASSFRGLSYEQYF. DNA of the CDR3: TGTGCCAGCAGTTTTCGAGGACTATCCTACGAGCAGTACTTC.

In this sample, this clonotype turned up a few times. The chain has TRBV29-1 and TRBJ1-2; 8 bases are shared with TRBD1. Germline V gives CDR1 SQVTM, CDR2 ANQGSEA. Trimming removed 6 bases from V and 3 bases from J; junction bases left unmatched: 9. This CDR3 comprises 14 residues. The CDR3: CSVFSGGAYYGYTF. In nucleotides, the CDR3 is TGCAGCGTGTTCTCAGGGGGCGCGTACTATGGCTACACCTTC.

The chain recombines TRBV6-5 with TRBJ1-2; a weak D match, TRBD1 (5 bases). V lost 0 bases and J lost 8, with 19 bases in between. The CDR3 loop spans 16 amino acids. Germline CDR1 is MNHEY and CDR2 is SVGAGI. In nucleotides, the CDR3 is TGTGCCAGCAGTTACTCCCGAGTCCCAGGGAGTGGGGGCTACACCTTC. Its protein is CASSYSRVPGSGGYTF.

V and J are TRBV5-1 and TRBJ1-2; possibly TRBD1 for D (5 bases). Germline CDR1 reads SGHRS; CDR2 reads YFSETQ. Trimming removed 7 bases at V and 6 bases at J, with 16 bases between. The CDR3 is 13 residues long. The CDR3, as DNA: TGCGCCAGCGGGCAGGGAGTGCGGGATGGCTACACCTTC. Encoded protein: CASGQGVRDGYTF.